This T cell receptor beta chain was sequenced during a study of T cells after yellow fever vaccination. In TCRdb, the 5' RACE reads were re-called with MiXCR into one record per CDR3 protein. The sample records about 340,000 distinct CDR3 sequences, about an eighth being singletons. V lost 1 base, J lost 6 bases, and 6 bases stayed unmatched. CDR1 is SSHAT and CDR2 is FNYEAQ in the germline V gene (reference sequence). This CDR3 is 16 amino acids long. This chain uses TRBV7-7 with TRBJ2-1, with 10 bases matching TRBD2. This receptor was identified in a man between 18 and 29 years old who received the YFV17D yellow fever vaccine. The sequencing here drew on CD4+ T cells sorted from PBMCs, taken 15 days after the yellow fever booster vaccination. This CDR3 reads CASSLDASGGANEQFF. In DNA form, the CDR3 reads TGTGCCAGCAGCTTAGATGCTAGCGGGGGTGCCAATGAGCAGTTCTTC. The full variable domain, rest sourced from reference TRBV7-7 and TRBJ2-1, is GAGVSQSPRYKVTKRGQDVTLRCDPISSHATLYWYQQALGQGPEFLTYFNYEAQPDKSGLPSDRFSAERPEGSISTLTIQRTEQRDSAMYRCASSLDASGGANEQFFGPGTRLTVL.